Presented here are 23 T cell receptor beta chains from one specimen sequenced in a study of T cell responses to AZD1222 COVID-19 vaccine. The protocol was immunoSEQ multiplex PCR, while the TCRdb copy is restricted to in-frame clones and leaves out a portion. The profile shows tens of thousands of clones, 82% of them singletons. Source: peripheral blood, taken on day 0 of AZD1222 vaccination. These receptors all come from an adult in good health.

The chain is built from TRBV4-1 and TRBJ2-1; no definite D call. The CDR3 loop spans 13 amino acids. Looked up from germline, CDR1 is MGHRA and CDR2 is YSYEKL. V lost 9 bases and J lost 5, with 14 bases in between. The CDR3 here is CASALLDDNEQFF. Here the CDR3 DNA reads TGCGCCAGTGCCCTCCTAGACGACAATGAGCAGTTCTTC.

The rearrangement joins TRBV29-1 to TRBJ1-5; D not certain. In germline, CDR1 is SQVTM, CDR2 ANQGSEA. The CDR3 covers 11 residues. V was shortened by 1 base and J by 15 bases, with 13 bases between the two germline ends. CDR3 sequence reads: CSVEVNSLLHF. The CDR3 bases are TGCAGCGTTGAAGTAAACAGTCTCTTGCATTTT.

DNA of the CDR3: TGTGCCAGCAGCTTGGGGGCTCTGGACAGGGCCGAGCCCCAGCATTTT. It codes for CASSLGALDRAEPQHF. The rearrangement uses TRBV5-5 and TRBJ1-5; 8 positions agree with TRBD1. The trim removed 0 bases at V and 8 bases at J, leaving 10 bases unmatched. Germline V lookup: CDR1 SGHKS, CDR2 YYEKEE (reference sequence). This CDR3 spans 16 amino acids. Full variable domain (rest looked up from reference TRBV5-5 and TRBJ1-5): DAGVTQSPTHLIKTRGQQVTLRCSPISGHKSVSWYQQVLGQGPQFIFQYYEKEERGRGNFPDRFSARQFPNYSSELNVNALLLGDSALYLCASSLGALDRAEPQHFGDGTRLSIL.

The CDR3 sequence is CASSPPRRTGGISNEKLFF. The CDR3 coding sequence is TGTGCCAGCAGCCCGCCGAGGCGAACAGGGGGAATATCTAATGAAAAACTGTTTTTT. The chain carries TRBV7-9 and TRBJ1-4; 8 nucleotides agree with TRBD1. The germline V gene has CDR1 SEHNR and CDR2 FQNEAQ (reference sequence). The CDR3 is made up of 19 amino acids. Trimming cost V 5 bases and J 3 bases; bases outside gene matches: 17.

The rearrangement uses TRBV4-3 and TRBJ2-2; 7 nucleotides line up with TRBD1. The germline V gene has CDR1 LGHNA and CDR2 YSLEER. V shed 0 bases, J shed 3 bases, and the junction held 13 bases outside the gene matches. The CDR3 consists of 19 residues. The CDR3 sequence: CASSQELGKTGAYTGELFF. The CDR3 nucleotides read TGCGCCAGCAGCCAAGAACTGGGGAAAACAGGGGCCTACACCGGGGAGCTGTTTTTT.

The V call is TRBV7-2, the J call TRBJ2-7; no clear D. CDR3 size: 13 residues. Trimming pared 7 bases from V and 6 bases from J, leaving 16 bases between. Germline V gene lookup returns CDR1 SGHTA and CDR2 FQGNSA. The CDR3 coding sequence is TGTGCCAGCACCTTTTATGGAGAAGGCGAGCAGTACTTC. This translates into CASTFYGEGEQYF.

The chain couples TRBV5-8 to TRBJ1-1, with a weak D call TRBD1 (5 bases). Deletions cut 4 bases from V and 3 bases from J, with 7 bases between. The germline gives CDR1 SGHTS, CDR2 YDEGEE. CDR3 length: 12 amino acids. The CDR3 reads CASSRQYTEAFF. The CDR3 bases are TGTGCCAGCAGCAGACAGTACACTGAAGCTTTCTTT.

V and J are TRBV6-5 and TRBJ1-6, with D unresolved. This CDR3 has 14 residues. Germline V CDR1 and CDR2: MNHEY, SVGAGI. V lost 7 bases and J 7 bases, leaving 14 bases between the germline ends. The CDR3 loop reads CASTFNVGNSPLHF. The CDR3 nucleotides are TGTGCCAGCACCTTTAACGTGGGAAATTCACCCCTCCACTTT.

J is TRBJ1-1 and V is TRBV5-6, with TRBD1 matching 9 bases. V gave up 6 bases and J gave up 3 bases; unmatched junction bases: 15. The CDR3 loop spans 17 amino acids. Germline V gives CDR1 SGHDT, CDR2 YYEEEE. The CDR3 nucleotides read TGTGCCAGCAACTTAGCCACAGGGGGCGCTTTGGACACTGAAGCTTTCTTT. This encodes CASNLATGGALDTEAFF.

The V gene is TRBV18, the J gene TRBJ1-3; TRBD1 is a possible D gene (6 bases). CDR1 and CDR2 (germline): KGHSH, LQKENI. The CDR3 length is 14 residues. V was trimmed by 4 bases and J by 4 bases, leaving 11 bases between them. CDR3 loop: CASSHAGDGNTIYF. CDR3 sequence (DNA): TGTGCCAGCTCACACGCAGGGGACGGAAACACCATATATTTT.

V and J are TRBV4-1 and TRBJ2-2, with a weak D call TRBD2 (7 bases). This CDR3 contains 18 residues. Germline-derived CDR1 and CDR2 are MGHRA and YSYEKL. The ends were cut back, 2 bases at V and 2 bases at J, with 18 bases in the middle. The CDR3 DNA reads TGCGCCAGCAGCCAACTGGACAGCGGGAACTCAAACACCGGGGAGCTGTTTTTT. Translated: CASSQLDSGNSNTGELFF.

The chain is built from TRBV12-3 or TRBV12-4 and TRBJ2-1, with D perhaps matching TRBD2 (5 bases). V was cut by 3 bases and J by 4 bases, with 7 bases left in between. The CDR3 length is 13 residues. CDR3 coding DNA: TGTGCCAGCAGTTTCTCGGGGTACAATGAGCAGTTCTTC. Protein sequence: CASSFSGYNEQFF.

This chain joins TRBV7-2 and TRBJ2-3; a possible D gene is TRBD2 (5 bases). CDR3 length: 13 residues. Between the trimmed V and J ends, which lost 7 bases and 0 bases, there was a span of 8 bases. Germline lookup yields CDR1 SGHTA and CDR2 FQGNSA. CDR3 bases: TGTGCCAGCAACCGCGGGAGCACAGATACGCAGTATTTT. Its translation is CASNRGSTDTQYF.

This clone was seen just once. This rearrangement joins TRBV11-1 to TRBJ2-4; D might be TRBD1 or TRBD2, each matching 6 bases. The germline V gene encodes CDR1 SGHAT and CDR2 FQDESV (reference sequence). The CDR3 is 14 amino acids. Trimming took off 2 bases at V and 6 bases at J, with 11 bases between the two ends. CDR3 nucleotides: TGTGCCAGCAGCTTATCGGGGGCTTTAAACATTCAGTACTTC. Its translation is CASSLSGALNIQYF. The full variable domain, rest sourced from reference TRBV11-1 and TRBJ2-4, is EAEVAQSPRYKITEKSQAVAFWCDPISGHATLYWYRQILGQGPELLVQFQDESVVDDSQLPKDRFSAERLKGVDSTLKIQPAELGDSAMYLCASSLSGALNIQYFGAGTRLSVL.

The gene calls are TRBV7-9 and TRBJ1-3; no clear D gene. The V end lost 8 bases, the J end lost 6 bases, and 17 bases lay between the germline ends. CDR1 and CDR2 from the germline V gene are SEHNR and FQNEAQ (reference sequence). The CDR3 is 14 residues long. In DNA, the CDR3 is TGTGCCAGCTCGTGGAGAGGCGGGGAAAACACCATATATTTT. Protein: CASSWRGGENTIYF.

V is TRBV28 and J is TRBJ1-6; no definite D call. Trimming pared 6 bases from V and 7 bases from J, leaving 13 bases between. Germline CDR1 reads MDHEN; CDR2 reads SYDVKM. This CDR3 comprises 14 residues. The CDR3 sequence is CASRPLLTNSPLHF. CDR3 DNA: TGTGCCAGCAGGCCACTACTTACCAATTCACCCCTCCACTTT.

The CDR3 loop reads CASSSGQGRYGYTF. The CDR3 bases are TGTGCCAGCAGTTCCGGACAGGGACGCTATGGCTACACCTTC. The chain couples TRBV28 to TRBJ1-2; 8 positions match TRBD1. This CDR3 has 14 amino acids. After removal of 4 bases from V and 4 bases from J, the junction contained 5 bases not matched to a gene. Germline V gene lookup returns CDR1 MDHEN and CDR2 SYDVKM.

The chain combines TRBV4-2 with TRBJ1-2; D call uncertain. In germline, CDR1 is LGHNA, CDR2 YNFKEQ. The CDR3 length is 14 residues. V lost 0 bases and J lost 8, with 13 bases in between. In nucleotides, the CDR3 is TGTGCCAGCAGCCAAGATCCAGGTTTGATCGGCTACACCTTC. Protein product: CASSQDPGLIGYTF.

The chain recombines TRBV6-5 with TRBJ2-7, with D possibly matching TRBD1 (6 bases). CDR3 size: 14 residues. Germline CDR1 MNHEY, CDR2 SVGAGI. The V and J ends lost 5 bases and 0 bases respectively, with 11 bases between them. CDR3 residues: CASSTRDNSYEQYF. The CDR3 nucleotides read TGTGCCAGCAGTACCCGGGACAACTCCTACGAGCAGTACTTC.

The CDR3 DNA follows: TGTGCCAGTAGTGCTAGCTCCTACGAGCAGTACTTC. This translates into CASSASSYEQYF. This chain connects TRBV19 to TRBJ2-7; D uncertain. V lost 5 bases and J lost 0, with 5 bases in between. Germline assignment: CDR1 LNHDA and CDR2 SQIVND (reference sequence). The CDR3 runs 12 residues.

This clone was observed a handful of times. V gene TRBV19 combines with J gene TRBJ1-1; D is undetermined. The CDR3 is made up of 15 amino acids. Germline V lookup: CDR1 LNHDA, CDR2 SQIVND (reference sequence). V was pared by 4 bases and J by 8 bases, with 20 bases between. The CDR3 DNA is TGTGCCAGTAGTACACACAGCAATTTGCTCGCCGAAGCTTTCTTT. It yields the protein CASSTHSNLLAEAFF.

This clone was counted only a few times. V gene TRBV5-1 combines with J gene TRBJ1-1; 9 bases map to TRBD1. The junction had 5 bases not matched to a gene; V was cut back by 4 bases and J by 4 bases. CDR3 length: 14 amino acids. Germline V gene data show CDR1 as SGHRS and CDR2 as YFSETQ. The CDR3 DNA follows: TGCGCCAGCAGCGCATCACAGGGGGCCACTGAAGCTTTCTTT. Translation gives CASSASQGATEAFF.

This CDR3 is CASSLNTEAFF. The CDR3 region has the DNA TGTGCCAGCAGCCTAAACACTGAAGCTTTCTTT. The V gene is TRBV5-8, the J gene TRBJ1-1, with D unresolved. The CDR3 runs to 11 residues. Trimming pared 4 bases from V and 2 bases from J, leaving 3 bases between. The germline gives CDR1 SGHTS, CDR2 YDEGEE.